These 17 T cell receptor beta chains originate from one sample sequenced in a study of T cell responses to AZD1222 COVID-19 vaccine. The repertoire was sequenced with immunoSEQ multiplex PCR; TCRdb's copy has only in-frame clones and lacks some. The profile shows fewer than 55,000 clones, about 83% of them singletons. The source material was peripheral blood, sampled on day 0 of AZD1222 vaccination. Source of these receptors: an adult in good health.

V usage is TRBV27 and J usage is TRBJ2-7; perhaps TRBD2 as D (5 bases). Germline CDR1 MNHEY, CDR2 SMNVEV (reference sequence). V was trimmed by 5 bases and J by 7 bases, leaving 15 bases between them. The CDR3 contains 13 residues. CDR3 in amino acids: CASSPSRGWEQYF. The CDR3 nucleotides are TGTGCCAGCAGTCCTTCCCGGGGATGGGAGCAGTACTTC.

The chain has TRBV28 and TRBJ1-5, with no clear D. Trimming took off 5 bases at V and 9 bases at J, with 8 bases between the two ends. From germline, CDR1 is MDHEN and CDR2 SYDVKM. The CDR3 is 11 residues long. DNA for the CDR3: TGTGCCAGCAGTCGGTTTGGGCCCCAGCATTTT. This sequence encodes CASSRFGPQHF.

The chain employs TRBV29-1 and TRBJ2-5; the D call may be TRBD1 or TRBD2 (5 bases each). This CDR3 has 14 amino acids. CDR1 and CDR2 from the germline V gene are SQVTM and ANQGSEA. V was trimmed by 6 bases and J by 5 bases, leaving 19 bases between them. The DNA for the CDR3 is TGCAGCGTCCGGGACCAGGGCTCTCGGGAGACCCAGTACTTC. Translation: CSVRDQGSRETQYF.

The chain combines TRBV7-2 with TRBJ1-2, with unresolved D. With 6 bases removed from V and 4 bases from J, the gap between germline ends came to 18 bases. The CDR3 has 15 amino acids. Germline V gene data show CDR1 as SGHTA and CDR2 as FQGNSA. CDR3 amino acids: CASSSQPRGSYGYTF. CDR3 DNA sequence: TGTGCCAGCAGTTCACAACCTCGGGGTAGCTATGGCTACACCTTC.

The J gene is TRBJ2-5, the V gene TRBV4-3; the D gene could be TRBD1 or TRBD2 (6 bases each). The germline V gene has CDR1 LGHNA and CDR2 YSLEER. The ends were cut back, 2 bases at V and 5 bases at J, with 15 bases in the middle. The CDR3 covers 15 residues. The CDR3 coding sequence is TGCGCCAGCAGCCAAACTTACAGGGAGGTGGAGACCCAGTACTTC. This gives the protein CASSQTYREVETQYF.

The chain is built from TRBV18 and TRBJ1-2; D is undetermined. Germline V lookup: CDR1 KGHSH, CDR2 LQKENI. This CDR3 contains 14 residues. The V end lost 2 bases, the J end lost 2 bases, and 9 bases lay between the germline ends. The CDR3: CASSPGMGNYGYTF. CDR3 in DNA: TGTGCCAGCTCACCAGGGATGGGAAACTATGGCTACACCTTC.

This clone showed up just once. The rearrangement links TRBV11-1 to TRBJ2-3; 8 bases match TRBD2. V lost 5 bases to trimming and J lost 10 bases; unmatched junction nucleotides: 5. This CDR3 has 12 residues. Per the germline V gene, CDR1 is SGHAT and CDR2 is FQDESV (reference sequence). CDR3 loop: CASSPGRVAQYF. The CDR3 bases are TGTGCCAGCAGCCCCGGGAGGGTGGCGCAGTATTTT.

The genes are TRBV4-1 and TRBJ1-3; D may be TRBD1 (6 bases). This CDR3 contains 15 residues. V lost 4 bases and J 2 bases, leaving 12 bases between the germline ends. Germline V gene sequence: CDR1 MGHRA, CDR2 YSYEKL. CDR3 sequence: CASSRLGQTGNTIYF. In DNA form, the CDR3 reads TGCGCCAGCAGCCGACTAGGACAGACTGGAAACACCATATATTTT.

As DNA, the CDR3 is TGCGCCAGCAGCCCCCAATCTGGGGCCAACGTCCTGACTTTC. This sequence encodes CASSPQSGANVLTF. The chain recombines TRBV5-1 with TRBJ2-6; D is undetermined. Trimming left V 4 bases short and J 1 base short, with 6 bases between. The CDR3 runs to 14 residues. Germline V CDR1 and CDR2: SGHRS, YFSETQ.

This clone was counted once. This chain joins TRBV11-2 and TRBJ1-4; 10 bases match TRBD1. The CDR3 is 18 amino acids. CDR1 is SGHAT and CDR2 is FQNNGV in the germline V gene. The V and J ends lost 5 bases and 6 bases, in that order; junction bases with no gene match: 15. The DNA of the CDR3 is TGTGCCAGCAGCGGGTGGGACAGGGGAACCTTTGGTTATGAAAAACTGTTTTTT. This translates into CASSGWDRGTFGYEKLFF.

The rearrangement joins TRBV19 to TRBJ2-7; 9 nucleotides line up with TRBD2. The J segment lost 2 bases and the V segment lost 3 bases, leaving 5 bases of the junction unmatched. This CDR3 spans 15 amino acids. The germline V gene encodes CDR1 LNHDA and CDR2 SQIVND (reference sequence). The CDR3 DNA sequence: TGTGCCAGTAGTATTGTAGCGGGAGAGACCTACGAGCAGTACTTC. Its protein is CASSIVAGETYEQYF.

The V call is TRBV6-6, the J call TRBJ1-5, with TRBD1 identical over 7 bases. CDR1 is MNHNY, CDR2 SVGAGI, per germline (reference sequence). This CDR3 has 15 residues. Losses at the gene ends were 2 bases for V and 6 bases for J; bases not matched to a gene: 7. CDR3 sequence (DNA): TGTGCCAGCAGTTACGCCAGGGGGGAGGTTCAGCCCCAGCATTTT. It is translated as CASSYARGEVQPQHF.

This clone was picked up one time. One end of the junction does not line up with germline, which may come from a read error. CDR3 bases: TGTACCAGCAGTTGGGGACAGAACACTGAAGCTTTCTTT. Amino acids: CTSSWGQNTEAFF. The J gene is TRBJ1-1, the V gene TRBV6-5, with a tentative D call TRBD1 (6 bases). CDR3 length equals 13 residues. Germline V gives CDR1 MNHEY, CDR2 SVGAGI.

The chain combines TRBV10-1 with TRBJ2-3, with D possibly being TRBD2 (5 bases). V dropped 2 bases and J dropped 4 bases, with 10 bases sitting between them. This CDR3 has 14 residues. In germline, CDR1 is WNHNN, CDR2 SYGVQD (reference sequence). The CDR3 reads CASSEVSVADTQYF. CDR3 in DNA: TGCGCCAGCAGTGAGGTTAGCGTGGCAGATACGCAGTATTTT.

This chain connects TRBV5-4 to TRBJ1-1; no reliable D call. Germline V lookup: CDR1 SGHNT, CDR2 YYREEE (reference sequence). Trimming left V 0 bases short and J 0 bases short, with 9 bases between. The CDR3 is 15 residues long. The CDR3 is CASSLARGLNTEAFF. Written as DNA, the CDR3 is TGTGCCAGCAGCTTGGCCCGGGGTTTGAACACTGAAGCTTTCTTT.

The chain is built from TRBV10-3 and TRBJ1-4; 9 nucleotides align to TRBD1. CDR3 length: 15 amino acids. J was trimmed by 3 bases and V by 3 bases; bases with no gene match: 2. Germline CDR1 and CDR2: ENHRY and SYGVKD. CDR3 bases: TGTGCCATCAGTGATACAGGGGGCTCTAATGAAAAACTGTTTTTT. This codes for CAISDTGGSNEKLFF.

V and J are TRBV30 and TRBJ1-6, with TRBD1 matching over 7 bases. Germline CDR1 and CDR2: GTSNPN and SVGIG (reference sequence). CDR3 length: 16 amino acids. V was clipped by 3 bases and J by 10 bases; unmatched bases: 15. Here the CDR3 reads CAWRPTGSQVRSPLHF. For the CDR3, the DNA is TGTGCCTGGAGACCGACAGGGTCACAAGTTCGATCACCCCTCCACTTT.